The clone carrying this TCR beta chain occurred once. Its antigen is not identified. PCR employed 60 Vbeta and 13 Jbeta primers. TCRdb's copy holds only in-frame clones and misses some; the assay was immunoSEQ multiplex PCR. The table shows tens of thousands of clones, with around 80% occurring only once. The record originates from a study of cytomegalovirus exposure and HLA in healthy donors. Whole-study findings and limits: Among immune exposure information, only CMV serostatus was available. The study flagged fewer than 200 TCR beta chains as cytomegalovirus-associated.

Per the germline V gene, CDR1 is SGHRS and CDR2 is YFSETQ. The CDR3 runs 14 residues. V lost 1 base and J lost 3, with 10 bases in between. The sequencing sample was made of PBMCs. This sequence was found in a young man in good health and CMV-seronegative. The chain combines TRBV5-1 with TRBJ1-1, with TRBD1 as a possible D gene (5 bases). CDR3 nucleotide sequence: TGCGCCAGCAGCTTGCGGGTACAGGACACTGAAGCTTTCTTT. Protein: CASSLRVQDTEAFF.